This T cell receptor beta chain is from a study of cytomegalovirus exposure and HLA in healthy donors. Germline V gene lookup returns CDR1 KGHSH and CDR2 LQKENI. The CDR3 length is 15 residues. V lost 4 bases and J lost 0; bases outside the gene matches: 3. The PCR contained 60 Vbeta and 13 Jbeta primers. Assay: immunoSEQ multiplex PCR; the TCRdb copy retains only in-frame clones and omits some. The top ten hold approximately 4.1% of the sample, which has over 120,000 clones, under 90% seen once. As concerns this clone: The antigen is unknown.

Study conclusions and caveats: There were some public TCRs occurring in many donors, but most TCR sequences were rare.

Sequenced: PBMCs. The source of this sequence is a man in his forties in good health and CMV-seronegative. The chain carries TRBV18 and TRBJ2-3; 8 bases line up with TRBD1. As DNA, the CDR3 is TGTGCCAGCTCACTGAGACAGGGGAGCACAGATACGCAGTATTTT. Encoded protein: CASSLRQGSTDTQYF.